These T cell receptor beta chains were read from a single sample in a study of shared clonotypes between healthy human individuals. Sequencing used immunoSEQ multiplex PCR; TCRdb keeps in-frame clones, though not all of them. Of some 900,000 clones in the sample, around 80% were seen once. Sequences were obtained from memory CD4+ T cells sorted from blood. These receptors originate from a man younger than 35 in good health. Both conserved end residues are part of each CDR3. D genes are given only for firm matches. Not every row has a clone size; where given, it reads once, few, many or a size class.

>.|TRBJ2-3|.|TRBV6-6
CASSHRGSSTDTQYF
TGTGCCAGCAGTCACCGGGGGAGCAGCACAGATACGCAGTATTTT
>.|TRBJ2-3|.|TRBV6-1
CASSEGSAHSTDTQYF
TGTGCCAGCAGTGAAGGGTCAGCCCATAGCACAGATACGCAGTATTTT
>TRBD1|TRBJ2-2|once|TRBV9
CASSSRQGAISGELFF
TGTGCCAGCAGCTCAAGACAGGGGGCCATTAGCGGGGAGCTGTTTTTT
>.|TRBJ2-7|.|TRBV19
CASSMVGQGVIYEQYF
TGTGCCAGTAGTATGGTGGGGCAGGGAGTCATCTACGAGCAGTACTTC
>.|TRBJ2-3|few|TRBV18
CASSPVGGGTDTQYF
TGTGCCAGCTCACCGGTCGGGGGAGGTACAGATACGCAGTATTTT
>.|TRBJ1-6|.|TRBV6-4
CASSDTYSGPFSPLHF
TGTGCCAGCAGTGACACGTATTCGGGGCCTTTTTCACCCCTCCACTTT
>.|TRBJ2-3|.|TRBV2
CASGGLYTDTQYF
TGTGCCAGCGGGGGGCTTTACACAGATACGCAGTATTTT
>.|TRBJ2-2|once|TRBV4-3
CASSQSRLGLRDTGELFF
TGCGCCAGCAGCCAATCTCGGTTGGGCCTTAGGGACACCGGGGAGCTGTTTTTT
>TRBD1|TRBJ2-7|few|TRBV10-3
CATGDRVNEQYF
TGTGCCACCGGGGACAGGGTAAACGAGCAGTACTTC
>.|TRBJ1-1|once|TRBV6-5
CASTPQAPGTEAFF
TGTGCCAGCACCCCACAGGCTCCCGGGACTGAAGCTTTCTTT
>.|TRBJ2-5|.|TRBV5-1
CASSRMYQETQYF
TGCGCCAGCAGTCGGATGTACCAAGAGACCCAGTACTTC
>.|TRBJ2-3|.|TRBV4-2
CASSQEGGDTQYF
TGTGCCAGCAGCCAAGAGGGCGGAGATACGCAGTATTTT
>.|TRBJ2-7|.|TRBV4-1
CASSRQVGPYEQYF
TGCGCCAGCAGCCGGCAGGTCGGGCCCTACGAGCAGTACTTC
>.|TRBJ2-5|.|TRBV11-2
CASSANHEGGETQYF
TGTGCCAGCAGCGCTAACCACGAGGGTGGAGAGACCCAGTACTTC
>.|TRBJ2-2|.|TRBV27
CASSPRGWEAAGELFF
TGTGCCAGCAGTCCCCGGGGGTGGGAGGCGGCCGGGGAGCTGTTTTTT
>.|TRBJ1-1|few|TRBV30
CAWSVGNTEAFF
TGTGCCTGGAGTGTAGGGAACACTGAAGCTTTCTTT
>.|TRBJ1-5|.|TRBV7-2
CASSLESGPNQPQHF
TGTGCCAGCAGCTTGGAGTCGGGTCCCAATCAGCCCCAGCATTTT
>.|TRBJ2-2|.|TRBV18
CASSPVARAATGELFF
TGTGCCAGCTCACCAGTGGCCAGGGCGGCCACCGGGGAGCTGTTTTTT
>.|TRBJ1-3|.|TRBV6-1
CASEWTAGNTIYF
TGTGCCAGCGAGTGGACCGCTGGAAACACCATATATTTT
>.|TRBJ1-1|few|TRBV28
CASSPLVLNTEAFF
TGTGCCAGCAGTCCACTCGTCCTGAACACTGAAGCTTTCTTT
>TRBD1|TRBJ2-2|.|TRBV2
CASSVTGDAGELFF
TGTGCCAGCAGTGTCACAGGGGATGCCGGGGAGCTGTTTTTT
>.|TRBJ2-5|.|TRBV7-7
CASSLGGRETQYF
TGTGCTAGCAGCTTAGGAGGGCGAGAGACCCAGTACTTC